The clone carrying this T cell receptor beta chain was seen a few times. Its specificity is not known. Per germline, CDR1 LNHDA and CDR2 SQIVND (reference sequence). This CDR3 contains 12 residues. V was pared by 7 bases and J by 4 bases, with 8 bases between. Drawing of blood for sampling happened at baseline, at cycle 4 day 1, and at cycle 7 day 1. This sample was taken from a study of OX40 agonist ivuxolimab in advanced cancers. Overall study context: A diagnosis of hepatocellular carcinoma, melanoma, renal cell or head and neck cancer was present in dose-escalation patients. Males comprised 70% to 85% of the group, whose mean age was approximately 60 years (range 23 to 79).

Whole-study findings and limits: What antigens the expanded peripheral T cells recognized was never established.

The protocol was immunoSEQ multiplex PCR, while the TCRdb copy is restricted to in-frame clones and leaves out a portion. The table lists 70,000 to 90,000 clones, about 89% of them singletons. Specimen: CD4+ or CD8+ T cells sorted from blood, collected in a trial of the OX40 agonist ivuxolimab. The chain uses TRBV19 and TRBJ1-5; D uncertain. The TCR sequence derives from an adult with an advanced solid tumor such as melanoma, head and neck, liver or kidney cancer. The CDR3 DNA sequence: TGTGCCAGTACTTCGTTGAATCAGCCCCAGCATTTT. It specifies CASTSLNQPQHF. Full variable domain (remainder filled in from reference TRBV19 and TRBJ1-5): DGGITQSPKYLFRKEGQNVTLSCEQNLNHDAMYWYRQDPGQGLRLIYYSQIVNDFQKGDIAEGYSVSREKKESFPLTVTSAQKNPTAFYLCASTSLNQPQHFGDGTRLSIL.